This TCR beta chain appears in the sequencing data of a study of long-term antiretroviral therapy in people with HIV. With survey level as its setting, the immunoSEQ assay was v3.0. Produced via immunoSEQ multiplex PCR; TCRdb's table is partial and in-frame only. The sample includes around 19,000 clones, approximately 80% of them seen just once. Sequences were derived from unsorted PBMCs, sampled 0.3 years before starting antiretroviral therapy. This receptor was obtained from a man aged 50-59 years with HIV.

The CDR3 is CASRARGNTEAFF. In nucleotides, the CDR3 is TGTGCCAGCAGGGCCAGGGGGAACACTGAAGCTTTCTTT. This chain uses TRBV6-5 with TRBJ1-1; perhaps TRBD1 as D (6 bases). V was clipped by 6 bases and J by 1 base, with 9 bases between them. CDR3 size: 13 residues. Germline V gives CDR1 MNHEY, CDR2 SVGAGI.